This is a list of T cell receptor beta chains from one sample in a study of blood T cell repertoires in COVID-19. The repertoire was sequenced with immunoSEQ multiplex PCR; TCRdb's copy has only in-frame clones and lacks some. The sample carries about 150,000 clones, around 84% recorded once. Sequenced material: peripheral blood. Source of these receptors: a woman aged 45-59 years with acute or convalescent COVID-19. Both conserved end residues are part of each CDR3. D genes are given only for firm matches. Clone size is not always given. Where it is, it says once, few, many or a class for expanded clones.

v_gene: TRBV7-2
abundance: once
d_gene: .
j_gene: TRBJ1-6
CDR3aa: CASSQGSPRVNSPLHF
CDR3nt: TGTGCCAGCAGTCAGGGGTCCCCAAGGGTTAATTCACCCCTCCACTTT

v_gene: TRBV4-2
abundance: .
d_gene: .
j_gene: TRBJ2-3
CDR3aa: CASSQDRQLFTDTQYF
CDR3nt: TGTGCCAGCAGCCAAGATCGTCAACTCTTCACAGATACGCAGTATTTT

v_gene: TRBV6-5
abundance: .
d_gene: .
j_gene: TRBJ1-2
CDR3aa: CASRRTGLYGYTF
CDR3nt: TGTGCCAGCAGGCGAACAGGGCTCTATGGCTACACCTTC

v_gene: TRBV10-3
abundance: .
d_gene: .
j_gene: TRBJ2-2
CDR3aa: CAISTSGTNTGELFF
CDR3nt: TGTGCCATCAGTACCTCCGGGACTAACACCGGGGAGCTGTTTTTT

v_gene: TRBV7-8
abundance: .
d_gene: TRBD1
j_gene: TRBJ2-3
CDR3aa: CASSFVHGRQDRGRADTQYF
CDR3nt: TGTGCCAGCAGCTTCGTTCACGGGCGCCAGGACAGGGGGCGCGCAGATACGCAGTATTTT

v_gene: TRBV29-1
abundance: .
d_gene: TRBD2
j_gene: TRBJ2-7
CDR3aa: CSVDSGRSGYEQYF
CDR3nt: TGCAGCGTTGATAGCGGGAGAAGTGGCTACGAGCAGTACTTC

v_gene: TRBV3-1/TRBV3-2
abundance: .
d_gene: TRBD1
j_gene: TRBJ2-7
CDR3aa: CASSQDPQGVREQYF
CDR3nt: TGTGCCAGCAGCCAAGATCCGCAGGGGGTGAGGGAGCAGTACTTC

v_gene: TRBV19
abundance: once
d_gene: TRBD1
j_gene: TRBJ2-2
CDR3aa: CASSLRDSPNTGELFF
CDR3nt: TGTGCCAGTAGCCTCCGGGACAGCCCTAACACCGGGGAGCTGTTTTTT

v_gene: TRBV29-1
abundance: .
d_gene: .
j_gene: TRBJ2-5
CDR3aa: CSVKGLSQETQYF
CDR3nt: TGCAGCGTTAAGGGGTTGTCTCAAGAGACCCAGTACTTC

v_gene: TRBV4-3
abundance: few
d_gene: TRBD1
j_gene: TRBJ2-7
CDR3aa: CASSRSWTGVDEQYF
CDR3nt: TGCGCCAGCAGCCGGTCCTGGACAGGGGTGGACGAGCAGTACTTC

v_gene: TRBV7-8
abundance: .
d_gene: .
j_gene: TRBJ1-5
CDR3aa: CASSLERGNQPQHF
CDR3nt: TGTGCCAGCAGCTTAGAACGGGGAAATCAGCCCCAGCATTTT

v_gene: TRBV27
abundance: .
d_gene: .
j_gene: TRBJ1-2
CDR3aa: CASRDGGLGGYTF
CDR3nt: TGTGCCAGCAGGGACGGCGGGCTGGGCGGCTACACCTTC

v_gene: TRBV7-2
abundance: .
d_gene: .
j_gene: TRBJ2-2
CDR3aa: CASSSRGAAGELFF
CDR3nt: TGTGCCAGCAGCTCCAGGGGGGCGGCCGGGGAGCTGTTTTTT

v_gene: TRBV4-2
abundance: .
d_gene: .
j_gene: TRBJ1-4
CDR3aa: CASSQTGSAESATNEKLFF
CDR3nt: TGTGCCAGCAGCCAGACAGGTTCAGCTGAGTCTGCAACTAATGAAAAACTGTTTTTT

v_gene: TRBV28
abundance: .
d_gene: .
j_gene: TRBJ2-4
CDR3aa: CASSTQSLGGNIQYF
CDR3nt: TGTGCCAGCAGTACACAGAGCCTAGGGGGAAACATTCAGTACTTC

v_gene: TRBV28
abundance: .
d_gene: TRBD2
j_gene: TRBJ2-1
CDR3aa: CATGLVYNEQFF
CDR3nt: TGTGCCACCGGACTAGTGTACAATGAGCAGTTCTTC

v_gene: TRBV2
abundance: .
d_gene: .
j_gene: TRBJ2-5
CDR3aa: CASSATGEGTQYF
CDR3nt: TGTGCCAGCAGTGCGACAGGGGAGGGGACCCAGTACTTC

v_gene: TRBV6-5
abundance: .
d_gene: TRBD1
j_gene: TRBJ1-1
CDR3aa: CASSRGDTEAFF
CDR3nt: TGTGCCAGCAGCAGGGGGGATACTGAAGCTTTCTTT

v_gene: TRBV6-5
abundance: many
d_gene: .
j_gene: TRBJ2-7
CDR3aa: CASSYGLHYEQYF
CDR3nt: TGTGCCAGCAGTTACGGCCTTCACTACGAGCAGTACTTC

v_gene: TRBV9
abundance: .
d_gene: .
j_gene: TRBJ2-7
CDR3aa: CASSPGSSYEQYF
CDR3nt: TGTGCCAGCAGCCCGGGGAGCTCCTACGAGCAGTACTTC

v_gene: TRBV27
abundance: .
d_gene: TRBD1
j_gene: TRBJ1-1
CDR3aa: CASSSDPGQGATEAFF
CDR3nt: TGTGCCAGCAGTTCGGATCCGGGACAGGGGGCCACTGAAGCTTTCTTT

v_gene: TRBV28
abundance: .
d_gene: TRBD1
j_gene: TRBJ1-6
CDR3aa: CATGTGGSPLHF
CDR3nt: TGTGCCACCGGTACAGGGGGGTCACCCCTCCACTTT

v_gene: TRBV28
abundance: few
d_gene: TRBD1
j_gene: TRBJ1-2
CDR3aa: CASTHRTGTGDNYGYTF
CDR3nt: TGTGCCAGCACCCACCGGACAGGGACAGGAGATAACTATGGCTACACCTTC

v_gene: TRBV28
abundance: .
d_gene: .
j_gene: TRBJ1-4
CDR3aa: CASSFSGNNEKLFF
CDR3nt: TGTGCCAGCAGTTTCTCAGGAAATAATGAAAAACTGTTTTTT

v_gene: TRBV27
abundance: .
d_gene: TRBD1
j_gene: TRBJ2-7
CDR3aa: CASSLSRFGAGGLISYEQYF
CDR3nt: TGTGCCAGCAGTTTATCGAGATTCGGGGCAGGGGGCTTAATATCCTACGAGCAGTACTTC

v_gene: TRBV4-3
abundance: .
d_gene: TRBD1
j_gene: TRBJ1-1
CDR3aa: CASSREVTGTGVFF
CDR3nt: TGCGCCAGCAGCCGAGAGGTTACCGGGACAGGGGTTTTCTTT

v_gene: TRBV11-2
abundance: .
d_gene: .
j_gene: TRBJ1-1
CDR3aa: CASSLAFGGRGTEAFF
CDR3nt: TGTGCCAGCAGCTTAGCGTTCGGGGGGCGAGGAACTGAAGCTTTCTTT

v_gene: TRBV6-5
abundance: .
d_gene: .
j_gene: TRBJ1-5
CDR3aa: CASSPDQANQPQHF
CDR3nt: TGTGCCAGCAGCCCCGACCAGGCGAATCAGCCCCAGCATTTT

v_gene: TRBV24-1
abundance: .
d_gene: TRBD1
j_gene: TRBJ2-7
CDR3aa: CATSDGTGYKQYF
CDR3nt: TGTGCCACCAGTGATGGGACAGGGTATAAGCAGTACTTC

v_gene: TRBV7-2
abundance: .
d_gene: .
j_gene: TRBJ1-2
CDR3aa: CASSPMGSGSYTF
CDR3nt: TGTGCCAGCAGCCCTATGGGGTCAGGGAGCTACACCTTC

v_gene: TRBV5-4
abundance: .
d_gene: .
j_gene: TRBJ1-3
CDR3aa: CASSRRGNSGNTIYF
CDR3nt: TGTGCCAGCAGCCGTCGGGGGAACTCTGGAAACACCATATATTTT

v_gene: TRBV7-2
abundance: .
d_gene: .
j_gene: TRBJ2-1
CDR3aa: CASSLAVGGNYNEQFF
CDR3nt: TGTGCCAGCAGCTTAGCGGTTGGCGGGAATTACAATGAGCAGTTCTTC

v_gene: TRBV4-2
abundance: .
d_gene: TRBD2
j_gene: TRBJ2-1
CDR3aa: CASSPRGLADEQFF
CDR3nt: TGTGCCAGCAGCCCACGAGGACTAGCGGATGAGCAGTTCTTC

v_gene: TRBV27
abundance: .
d_gene: .
j_gene: TRBJ1-6
CDR3aa: CASSLPTDGSPLHF
CDR3nt: TGTGCCAGCAGTCTACCGACAGATGGCTCACCCCTCCACTTT

v_gene: TRBV6-5
abundance: once
d_gene: .
j_gene: TRBJ2-7
CDR3aa: CASSYSLPDSYEQYF
CDR3nt: TGTGCCAGCAGTTATTCACTACCGGACAGTTACGAGCAGTACTTC

v_gene: TRBV9
abundance: .
d_gene: .
j_gene: TRBJ2-7
CDR3aa: CASSANQGYEQYF
CDR3nt: TGTGCCAGCAGCGCAAATCAGGGTTACGAGCAGTACTTC

v_gene: TRBV5-5
abundance: .
d_gene: .
j_gene: TRBJ1-4
CDR3aa: CASSLLITSGEKLFF
CDR3nt: TGTGCCAGCAGCTTGTTAATAACGTCGGGTGAAAAACTGTTTTTT

v_gene: TRBV7-9
abundance: .
d_gene: .
j_gene: TRBJ2-7
CDR3aa: CASSPGEQYF
CDR3nt: TGTGCCAGCAGCCCAGGGGAGCAGTACTTC

v_gene: TRBV5-6
abundance: once
d_gene: .
j_gene: TRBJ1-4
CDR3aa: CASSWRFAGANEKLFF
CDR3nt: TGTGCCAGCAGCTGGCGTTTTGCAGGGGCTAATGAAAAACTGTTTTTT

v_gene: TRBV5-4
abundance: .
d_gene: .
j_gene: TRBJ2-5
CDR3aa: CASSTDVGGRAQYF
CDR3nt: TGTGCCAGCAGTACGGACGTGGGGGGGCGGGCCCAGTACTTC

v_gene: TRBV6-5
abundance: .
d_gene: .
j_gene: TRBJ1-1
CDR3aa: CASRVRDLNTEAFF
CDR3nt: TGTGCCAGCAGGGTCAGGGATTTAAACACTGAAGCTTTCTTT